This record concerns one T cell receptor beta chain sequence. The sample is drawn from a study of blood T cell repertoires in COVID-19. Study at large: Samples of COVID-19 (acute and convalescent) were obtained from the United States, Italy and Spain. PBMCs, B-cell-depleted T cells, or T cells were the source of the cDNA or gDNA that made up the material.

Per the authors' pipeline: Scientists estimated how many nucleated cells there were by amplifying reference gene primers. The protocol was immunoSEQ multiplex PCR, while the TCRdb copy is restricted to in-frame clones and leaves out a portion. The V and J calls and clone size were taken over from that table, and D and trimming were inferred from the DNA. Among about 200,000 clones listed, 75% to 85% were seen once. CDR1 and CDR2 from the germline V gene are LGHDT and YNNKEL (reference sequence). The trim removed 1 base at V and 0 bases at J, leaving 5 bases unmatched. The CDR3 length is 18 residues. This receptor was taken from a human donor in a cohort sampled during active COVID-19. The sample comprised peripheral blood. The V and J genes are TRBV3-1 (or the pseudogene TRBV3-2) and TRBJ2-1; TRBD2 matches at 11 bases. In nucleotides, the CDR3 is TGTGCCAGCAGCCAAGGGACTAGCGGGCTCATCTCCTACAATGAGCAGTTCTTC. Protein product: CASSQGTSGLISYNEQFF.